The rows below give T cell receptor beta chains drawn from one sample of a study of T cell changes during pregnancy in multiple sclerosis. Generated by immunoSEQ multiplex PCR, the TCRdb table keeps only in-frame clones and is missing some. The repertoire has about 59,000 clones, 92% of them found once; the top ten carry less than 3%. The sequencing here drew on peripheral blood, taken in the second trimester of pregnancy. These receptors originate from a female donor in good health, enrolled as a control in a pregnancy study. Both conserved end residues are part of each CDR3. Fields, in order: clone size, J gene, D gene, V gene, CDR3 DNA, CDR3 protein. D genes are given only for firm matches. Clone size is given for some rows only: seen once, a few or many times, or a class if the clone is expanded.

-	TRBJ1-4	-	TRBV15	TGTGCCACCAGCAGAGATCGGGAGGGGGGGCGCAGAGAAAAACTGTTTTTT	CATSRDREGGRREKLFF
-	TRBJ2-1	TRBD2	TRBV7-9	TGTGCCAGCAGCTTAGCGAGTGGACTAGCGGAGCAGTTCTTC	CASSLASGLAEQFF
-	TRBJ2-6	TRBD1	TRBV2	TGTGCCAGCAGTGGGACAGGGGGCCCTGGGGCCAACGTCCTGACTTTC	CASSGTGGPGANVLTF
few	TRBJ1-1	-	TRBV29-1	TGCAGCGTAGGCGGGGTCGATGAAGCTTTCTTT	CSVGGVDEAFF
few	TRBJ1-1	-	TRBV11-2	TGTGCCAGCAGCCCGGGTCCGCGGCATGCCGTCACTGAAGCTTTCTTT	CASSPGPRHAVTEAFF
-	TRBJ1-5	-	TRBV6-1	TGTGCCAGCACCCAGAGACGGGATCAGCCCCAGCATTTT	CASTQRRDQPQHF
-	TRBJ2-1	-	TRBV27	TGTGCCAGCAGGCCTAGCCTTTACAATGAGCAGTTCTTC	CASRPSLYNEQFF
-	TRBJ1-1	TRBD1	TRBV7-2	TGTGCCAGCAGTCCAGGGGGGAGCACAGGGTTTGTTGGGGCTTTCTTT	CASSPGGSTGFVGAFF
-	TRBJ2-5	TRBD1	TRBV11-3	TGTGCCAGCAGCTCACGCCAGGGGGTAGGGGAGACCCAGTACTTC	CASSSRQGVGETQYF
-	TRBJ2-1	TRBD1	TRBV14	TGTGCCAGCAGCCAAGTCCGGGACAGGGTCTACAATGAGCAGTTCTTC	CASSQVRDRVYNEQFF
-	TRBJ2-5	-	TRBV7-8	TGTGCCAGCAGCCGCGGAGAGGATGAGACCCAGTACTTC	CASSRGEDETQYF
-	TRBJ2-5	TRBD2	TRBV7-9	TGTGCCAGCAGCCGTGGACTAGCGGGGTTTTCAGAGACCCAGTACTTC	CASSRGLAGFSETQYF
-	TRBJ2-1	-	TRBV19	TGTGCCAGTTCTCGGACAGACCCGAGCTCCTACAATGAGCAGTTCTTC	CASSRTDPSSYNEQFF
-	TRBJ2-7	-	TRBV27	TGTGCCAGCAGTTCTAGACAGGCCGCCTACGAGCAGTACTTC	CASSSRQAAYEQYF
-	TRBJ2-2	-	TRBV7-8	TGTGCCAGCAGCGCGAGGGCTAGCAGCACCGGGGAGCTGTTTTTT	CASSARASSTGELFF
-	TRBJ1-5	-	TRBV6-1	TGTGCCAGCAGTGAAGCGTACTACGGGGGGCCCCAGCATTTT	CASSEAYYGGPQHF
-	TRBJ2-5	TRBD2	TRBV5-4	TGTGCCAGCAGCACGAAGAAAACTAGCGGCGAAGAGACCCAGTACTTC	CASSTKKTSGEETQYF
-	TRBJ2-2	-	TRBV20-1	TGCAGTGCTAAGACTCCCGGGGAGCTGTTTTTT	CSAKTPGELFF
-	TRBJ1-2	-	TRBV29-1	TGCAGCGTTGTCGGACAGAGTTTTGGCTACACCTTC	CSVVGQSFGYTF
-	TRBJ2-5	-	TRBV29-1	TGCAGCGTTGAAAGGCCTCAGGGTAGGGAGACCCAGTACTTC	CSVERPQGRETQYF
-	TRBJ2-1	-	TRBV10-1	TGCGCCAGCAGCGACCCTAACAGGGTCGACAATGAGCAGTTCTTC	CASSDPNRVDNEQFF
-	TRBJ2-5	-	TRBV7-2	TGTGCCAGCAGCTTACTAGTAACAGAGACCCAGTACTTC	CASSLLVTETQYF
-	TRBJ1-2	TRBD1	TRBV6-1	TGTGCCAGCAGTGAAAGGAGGTCAGGGGGCGAGGATGGCTACACCTTC	CASSERRSGGEDGYTF
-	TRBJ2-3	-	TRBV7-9	TGTGCCAGCAGCGTCGGAGGGGATACGCAGTATTTT	CASSVGGDTQYF
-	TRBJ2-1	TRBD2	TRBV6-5	TGTGCCACGGCGGGGGGCTCCTACAATGAGCAGTTCTTC	CATAGGSYNEQFF
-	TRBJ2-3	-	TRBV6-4	TGTGCCAGCAGCTCTAGCAATACGCAGTATTTT	CASSSSNTQYF
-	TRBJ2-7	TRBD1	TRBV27	TGTGCCAGCAGCCCCGGGACAGGGAACTACGAGCAGTACTTC	CASSPGTGNYEQYF
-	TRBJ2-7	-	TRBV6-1	TGTGCCAGCAGTGCCCAAACCGGGTGGTCCTACGAGCAGTACTTC	CASSAQTGWSYEQYF
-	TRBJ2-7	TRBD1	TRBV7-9	TGTGCCAGCAGCTTATACTACGGGACAGCCTACGAGCAGTACTTC	CASSLYYGTAYEQYF
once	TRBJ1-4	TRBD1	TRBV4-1	TGCGCCAGCAGCAGGGGGCAAACTAATGAAAAACTGTTTTTT	CASSRGQTNEKLFF
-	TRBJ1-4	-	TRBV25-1	TGTGCCAGCAAAAACAGGGTGACTAATGAAAAACTGTTTTTT	CASKNRVTNEKLFF
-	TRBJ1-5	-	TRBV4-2	TGTGCCAGCAGCCAAGATCGAGACTCCTCGATTGGGGCCAATCAGCCCCAGCATTTT	CASSQDRDSSIGANQPQHF
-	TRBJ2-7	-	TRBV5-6	TGTGCCAGCAGCTTGGGGGGGCGAAACTACGAGCAGTACTTC	CASSLGGRNYEQYF
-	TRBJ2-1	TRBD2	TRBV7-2	TGTGCCAGCAGCTTAGCCGGGGGGTCGAGCTCCTACAATGAGCAGTTCTTC	CASSLAGGSSSYNEQFF
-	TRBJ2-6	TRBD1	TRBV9	TGTGCCAGCAGCGTACAAGGGGGCTCTGGGGCCAACGTCCTGGCTTTC	CASSVQGGSGANVLAF
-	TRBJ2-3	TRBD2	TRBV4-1	TGCGCCAGCAGCGGGACTAGCGGGCCTGGCACAGATACGCAGTATTTT	CASSGTSGPGTDTQYF
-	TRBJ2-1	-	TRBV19	TGTGCCAGTAGACTTGGCCCAGGGTCCTACAATGAGCAGTTCTTC	CASRLGPGSYNEQFF
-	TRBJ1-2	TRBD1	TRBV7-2	TGTGCCAGCAGCTTACAGGGGGACTATGGCTACACCTTC	CASSLQGDYGYTF
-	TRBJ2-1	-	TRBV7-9	TGTGCCAGCAGCCCCCAAGGGGTTGATGAGCAGTTCTTC	CASSPQGVDEQFF
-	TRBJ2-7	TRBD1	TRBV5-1	TGCGCCAGCAGCTTGGCCGGACAGGGGAGGCGCGAGCAGTACTTC	CASSLAGQGRREQYF
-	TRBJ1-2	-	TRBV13	TGTGCCAGCAGCACACGTACTAAGACAGGCGGGAACTATGGCTACACCTTC	CASSTRTKTGGNYGYTF
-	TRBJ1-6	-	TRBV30	TGTGCCTGGAGATATGGCATCCGTTCACCCCTCCACTTT	CAWRYGIRSPLHF
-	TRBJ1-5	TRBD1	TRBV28	TGTGCCAGCAGTTTGGACAGGGGTGATCAGCCCCAGCATTTT	CASSLDRGDQPQHF
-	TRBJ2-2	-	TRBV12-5	TGTGCTAGTGGCAGGGTCAACACCGGGGAGCTGTTTTTT	CASGRVNTGELFF
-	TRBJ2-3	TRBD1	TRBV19	TGTGCCAGCGGACAGGGGGCCGGCACAGATACGCAGTATTTT	CASGQGAGTDTQYF
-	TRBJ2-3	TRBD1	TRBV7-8	TGTGCCAGCAGTCCTAACGGACAGGGGCACACAGATACGCAGTATTTT	CASSPNGQGHTDTQYF
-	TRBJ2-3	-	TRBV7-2	TGTGCCAGCAGCTTTATGCGAGATACGCAGTATTTT	CASSFMRDTQYF